Listed below are T cell receptor beta chains from one sample, sequenced in a study of post-analysis software for immune sequencing data. TCRdb analysed the PCR reads with MiXCR anew, one entry per CDR3 protein. The sample shows hundreds of thousands of distinct CDR3 sequences, roughly 27% of them seen only once. Sequencing was carried out using blood. The source of these receptors is a girl aged 5-17 years with multiple sclerosis. Both conserved end residues are part of each CDR3. D genes are given only for firm matches. Where a row states a size, it is once, few, many or the class of an expanded clone; other rows omit it.

NA,TRBJ1-5,TRBV12-3/TRBV12-4,few,CASSFSGVDQPQHF,TGTGCCAGCAGTTTCAGCGGCGTTGATCAGCCCCAGCATTTT
NA,TRBJ1-5,TRBV28,NA,CATKWGEGYDQPQHF,TGTGCCACCAAATGGGGTGAGGGTTATGATCAGCCCCAGCATTTT
NA,TRBJ2-1,TRBV7-9,NA,CASSPPRRADENGDEQFF,TGTGCCAGCAGCCCCCCCCGTCGGGCCGACGAGAACGGGGATGAGCAGTTCTTC
TRBD1,TRBJ2-7,TRBV28,few,CASRPPGQGAHEQYF,TGTGCCAGCAGGCCACCGGGACAGGGGGCCCACGAGCAGTACTTC
NA,TRBJ2-4,TRBV6-5,few,CASRLTSTLAKNIQYF,TGTGCCAGCAGGCTCACTAGCACCTTAGCCAAAAACATTCAGTACTTC
TRBD1,TRBJ1-5,TRBV6-2/TRBV6-3,few,CASSTTGGHQPQHF,TGTGCCAGCAGTACGACAGGGGGTCATCAGCCCCAGCATTTT
NA,TRBJ2-5,TRBV7-8,NA,CASSLYSLVETQYF,TGTGCCAGCAGCTTATATTCCCTGGTGGAGACCCAGTACTTC
TRBD1,TRBJ1-2,TRBV20-1,few,CSASRDRAIGYTF,TGCAGTGCTAGTCGGGACAGGGCGATCGGCTACACCTTC
NA,TRBJ2-7,TRBV20-1,many,CSARGLFHEQYF,TGCAGTGCTAGAGGACTGTTCCACGAGCAGTACTTC
TRBD2,TRBJ2-1,TRBV7-2,once,CASSTGLAERYNGQFF,TGTGCCAGCTCAACCGGACTAGCGGAAAGATACAATGGGCAGTTCTTC
NA,TRBJ2-6,TRBV7-2,NA,CASSNRVRRSGANVLTF,TGTGCCAGCAGTAATAGGGTCCGCCGCTCTGGGGCCAACGTCCTGACTTTC
NA,TRBJ2-5,TRBV5-1,few,CASKSRLASQETQYF,TGCGCCAGCAAAAGTCGGCTAGCGTCTCAAGAGACCCAGTACTTC
TRBD2,TRBJ2-7,TRBV27,NA,CASGTARGRGPYEQYF,TGTGCCAGCGGCACCGCCCGGGGGAGGGGCCCCTACGAGCAGTACTTC
NA,TRBJ1-1,TRBV7-2,few,CASSARRSKAFF,TGTGCCAGCAGCGCCCGCCGTTCAAAAGCTTTCTTT
TRBD2,TRBJ2-7,TRBV20-1,few,CSAGTSLYEQYF,TGCAGTGCCGGGACTAGCCTATACGAGCAGTACTTC
TRBD2,TRBJ2-7,TRBV6-1,few,CASMPFTSGGAYEQYF,TGTGCCAGCATGCCTTTCACTAGCGGGGGGGCCTACGAGCAGTACTTC
TRBD2,TRBJ2-5,TRBV20-1,few,CSGTGTSGRMAGETQYF,TGCAGTGGGACCGGGACTAGCGGGAGGATGGCCGGGGAGACCCAGTACTTC
TRBD1,TRBJ1-2,TRBV5-1,few,CASSRPGQGDYGYTF,TGCGCCAGCAGCAGACCGGGACAGGGTGACTATGGCTACACCTTC
TRBD1,TRBJ2-7,TRBV15,NA,CATSRIGTGGPYEQYF,TGTGCCACCAGCAGGATTGGGACAGGGGGTCCCTACGAGCAGTACTTC
NA,TRBJ2-7,TRBV24-1,few,CATSDDYEQYF,TGTGCCACCAGTGATGACTACGAGCAGTACTTC
NA,TRBJ2-7,TRBV7-2,once,CASSLASLVGEEQYF,TGTGCCAGCAGCTTAGCGAGCCTAGTGGGAGAGGAGCAGTACTTC
NA,TRBJ2-7,TRBV5-1,few,CASSLTGTYSYEQYF,TGCGCCAGCAGCCTTACCGGGACATACTCCTACGAGCAGTACTTC
NA,TRBJ2-2,TRBV11-2,few,CASFRTGASDEGELFF,TGTGCCAGCTTCCGAACGGGGGCTAGCGATGAAGGGGAGCTGTTTTTT
TRBD2,TRBJ2-1,TRBV27,NA,CASRLPLAGDSPEQFF,TGTGCCAGCAGACTTCCCCTAGCGGGAGATTCACCTGAGCAGTTCTTC
TRBD1,TRBJ1-1,TRBV7-8,NA,CASSPRDRAREAFF,TGTGCCAGCAGCCCCCGGGACAGGGCCCGGGAAGCTTTCTTT
TRBD2,TRBJ2-5,TRBV20-1,NA,CSARDSRGLKRTQYF,TGCAGTGCTAGAGATAGCCGGGGACTAAAGAGAACCCAGTACTTC
NA,TRBJ2-3,TRBV12-3/TRBV12-4,NA,CASSVLGGRTGTQYF,TGTGCCAGCAGCGTCCTTGGGGGGAGGACGGGTACGCAGTATTTT
NA,TRBJ1-2,TRBV20-1,NA,CSAASSFWGTAPGYTF,TGCAGTGCTGCCTCCAGTTTTTGGGGGACTGCACCGGGCTACACCTTC
TRBD1,TRBJ1-5,TRBV20-1,NA,CSAPRQGATSGQPQHF,TGCAGTGCGCCCAGACAGGGGGCAACATCGGGTCAGCCCCAGCATTTT
TRBD1,TRBJ1-2,TRBV3-1,NA,CASSQDSTGDYGYTF,TGTGCCAGCAGCCAAGATTCGACAGGGGACTATGGCTACACCTTC
TRBD2,TRBJ2-1,TRBV7-2,NA,CASSISGSEYNEQFF,TGTGCCAGCAGCATTAGCGGGAGTGAATACAATGAGCAGTTCTTC
TRBD1,TRBJ2-4,TRBV20-1,few,CSARRGGLDIQYF,TGCAGTGCTAGACGAGGGGGCTTGGACATTCAGTACTTC
NA,TRBJ2-1,TRBV29-1,NA,CSVMFFAEEQFF,TGCAGCGTTATGTTTTTCGCGGAAGAGCAGTTCTTC
NA,TRBJ2-7,TRBV13,NA,CASSPTGVSGVLSYEQYF,TGTGCCAGCAGCCCCACTGGGGTATCGGGAGTGTTATCCTACGAGCAGTACTTC
NA,TRBJ1-5,TRBV4-1,NA,CASSQVGSGYSNQPQHF,TGCGCCAGCAGCCAAGTTGGGTCAGGCTATAGCAATCAGCCCCAGCATTTT
NA,TRBJ1-4,TRBV20-1,few,CSARGFGATNEKLFF,TGCAGTGCTAGAGGTTTCGGGGCAACTAATGAAAAACTGTTTTTT
TRBD2,TRBJ2-7,TRBV5-1,few,CASSIGTSGYEQYF,TGCGCCAGCAGCATCGGGACTAGCGGCTACGAGCAGTACTTC
NA,TRBJ2-1,TRBV14,NA,CASSQDLGALEQFF,TGTGCCAGCAGCCAAGATCTCGGGGCCCTGGAGCAGTTCTTC
NA,TRBJ2-5,TRBV5-1,NA,CASRLDRAEWIQYF,TGCGCCAGCAGATTGGACAGAGCAGAATGGATTCAGTACTTC
NA,TRBJ2-5,TRBV20-1,NA,CSANQRGTETQYF,TGCAGTGCTAACCAAAGGGGGACGGAGACCCAGTACTTC
TRBD1,TRBJ1-2,TRBV25-1,NA,CASSQGPGGFNYGYTF,TGTGCCAGCAGCCAAGGACCAGGGGGATTCAACTATGGCTACACCTTC
NA,TRBJ1-1,TRBV20-1,few,CSAGPRNTEAFF,TGCAGTGCCGGACCGCGGAACACTGAAGCTTTCTTT
NA,TRBJ2-1,TRBV20-1,few,CSAQAASVEQFF,TGCAGTGCTCAGGCGGCGAGTGTTGAGCAGTTCTTC
NA,TRBJ2-7,TRBV6-1,NA,CASIPQGGLSSYEQYF,TGTGCCAGCATCCCCCAGGGGGGACTGAGCTCCTACGAGCAGTACTTC
NA,TRBJ2-3,TRBV6-5,NA,CASKRDINPSTDTQYF,TGTGCCAGCAAACGGGACATCAATCCTAGCACAGATACGCAGTATTTT
NA,TRBJ2-5,TRBV18,NA,CASSPPGTGIRETQYF,TGTGCCAGCTCACCACCGGGGACCGGGATTAGGGAGACCCAGTACTTC